This T cell receptor beta chain comes out of a study of blood T cell repertoires in COVID-19. At the level of the study: Sources were T cells, B-cell-depleted T cells, or PBMCs; the material itself was cDNA or gDNA.

Libraries were prepared by immunoSEQ multiplex PCR; TCRdb keeps only in-frame clonotypes and omits some of them. The sample lists roughly 210,000 clones, roughly 80% occurring once. The ends lost 4 bases at V and 6 bases at J; junction bases unmatched: 7. The CDR3 consists of 16 residues. Germline V gives CDR1 WNHNN, CDR2 SYGVQD (reference sequence). The TCR originated in an elderly woman with COVID-19, enrolled during active disease. The specimen was peripheral blood. The V call is TRBV10-1, the J call TRBJ2-3; 13 bases fit TRBD2. DNA for the CDR3: TGCGCCAGCAGTGGGGGACTAGCGGGATTCACGGATACGCAGTATTTT. Translation: CASSGGLAGFTDTQYF.